This passage covers 14 T cell receptor beta chains from one sample sequenced in a study of cytomegalovirus exposure and HLA in healthy donors. The PCR had 60 Vbeta and 13 Jbeta primers. Assay used: immunoSEQ multiplex PCR; TCRdb lists only in-frame clones, some missing. The sample table sets out 200,000 or so clones. Sequenced material: PBMCs. The receptor set was obtained from a girl aged 2 to 10 in good health and CMV-seropositive.

The chain uses TRBV7-3 and TRBJ2-3; TRBD2 matches at 11 bases. J was trimmed by 4 bases and V by 1 base; bases with no gene match: 7. Germline lookup yields CDR1 SGHTA and CDR2 FQGTGA. This CDR3 has 17 residues. The CDR3 region is CASSLSSSGRAADTQYF. DNA of the CDR3: TGTGCCAGCAGCTTAAGTAGTAGCGGGAGGGCAGCAGATACGCAGTATTTT. Combining the CDR3 with reference TRBV7-3 and TRBJ2-3 gives the whole variable domain GAGVSQTPSNKVTEKGKYVELRCDPISGHTALYWYRQSLGQGPEFLIYFQGTGAADDSGLPNDRFFAVRPEGSVSTLKIQRTERGDSAVYLCASSLSSSGRAADTQYFGPGTRLTVL.

The J gene is TRBJ1-5, the V gene TRBV28, with 10 bases matching TRBD1. Germline trimming cut 6 bases from V and 4 bases from J; bases unmatched to any gene: 3. Germline values: CDR1 MDHEN, CDR2 SYDVKM. The CDR3 totals 14 residues. CDR3 in DNA: TGTGCCAGCAGCCAGGGACAGGGGAATCAGCCCCAGCATTTT. Its translation: CASSQGQGNQPQHF.

This sequence joins TRBV5-1 and TRBJ2-1, with 14 bases identical to TRBD2. V trimming: 4 bases; J trimming: 13 bases; junction bases outside the gene matches: 4. Germline V lookup: CDR1 SGHRS, CDR2 YFSETQ. This CDR3 region has 13 residues. CDR3 in DNA: TGCGCCAGCAGCCTCGGGACTAGCGGGAGTCAGTTCTTC. As protein: CASSLGTSGSQFF.

The rearrangement joins TRBV14 to TRBJ2-5; D unresolved. Judging by the DNA end, TRBJ2-7 fits better; the J call may be wrong. The CDR3 is 12 residues long. The germline V gene has CDR1 SGHDN and CDR2 FVKESK. The CDR3 DNA is TGTGCCAGCAGCCAGTACTCCTACGAGCAGTACTTC. This gives the protein CASSQYSYEQYF.

The rearrangement links TRBV5-4 to TRBJ2-2, with a possible D match to TRBD1 (6 bases). The CDR3 loop spans 12 amino acids. The germline V gene has CDR1 SGHNT and CDR2 YYREEE (reference sequence). V dropped 0 bases and J dropped 13 bases, with 10 bases sitting between them. For the CDR3, the DNA is TGTGCCAGCAGCTTGGAGGGGGACGGGCTGTTTTTT. Its protein is CASSLEGDGLFF.

A remark on this clone: One junction end disagrees with the germline gene, perhaps due to a read error. The chain combines TRBV2 with TRBJ2-1, with TRBD2 identical over 9 bases. This CDR3 spans 10 amino acids. The V gene's germline CDR1 is SNHLY and CDR2 FYNNEI. CDR3 DNA sequence: TGTGCCAGCGCTAGCGGGACTCCAATCTTC. This translates into CASASGTPIF.

The rearrangement links TRBV15 to TRBJ2-7, with D uncertain. Germline CDR1 is LNHNV and CDR2 is YYDKDF (reference sequence). V lost 3 bases, J lost 6 bases, and 9 bases lay in between. The CDR3 is made up of 12 amino acids. The CDR3, as DNA: TGTGCCACCAGCAGCCGAGGCTTCGAGCAGTACTTC. This codes for CATSSRGFEQYF.

The V gene is TRBV7-3, the J gene TRBJ2-6; 8 nucleotides align to TRBD1. V dropped 5 bases and J dropped 11; count of bases not matched to a gene: 8. Looked up from germline, CDR1 is SGHTA and CDR2 is FQGTGA. The CDR3 has 14 residues. The CDR3 DNA reads as TGTGCCAGCAGCACCGCAGGGGGCGCGGACGTCCTGACTTTC. It encodes CASSTAGGADVLTF. The full variable domain, its missing parts supplied by reference TRBV7-3 and TRBJ2-6, is GAGVSQTPSNKVTEKGKYVELRCDPISGHTALYWYRQSLGQGPEFLIYFQGTGAADDSGLPNDRFFAVRPEGSVSTLKIQRTERGDSAVYLCASSTAGGADVLTFGAGSRLTVL.

The V and J genes are TRBV6-6 and TRBJ2-7; D might be TRBD2 (6 bases). Trimming left V 5 bases short and J 3 bases short, with 11 bases between. Germline-derived CDR1 and CDR2 are MNHNY and SVGAGI (reference sequence). The CDR3 is 13 residues long. This CDR3 reads CASSRRTNYEQYF. DNA for the CDR3: TGTGCCAGCAGTCGCCGGACTAACTACGAGCAGTACTTC.

The gene calls are TRBV5-6 and TRBJ2-2; D is unclear. Germline V CDR1 and CDR2: SGHDT, YYEEEE. With 1 base removed from V and 8 bases from J, the gap between germline ends came to 6 bases. The CDR3 has 12 residues. CDR3 coding DNA: TGTGCCAGCAGCTTGTTTAGTGGGGAGCTGTTTTTT. It specifies CASSLFSGELFF.

J is TRBJ1-2 and V is TRBV15, with TRBD1 matching over 9 bases. V shed 5 bases and J 6 bases; nucleotides not matched to a gene: 4. The V gene's germline CDR1 is LNHNV and CDR2 YYDKDF (reference sequence). The CDR3 covers 13 residues. Written as DNA, the CDR3 is TGTGCCACCAGCCTCCGGACAGGGGATGGCTACACCTTC. Translating gives CATSLRTGDGYTF.

This chain connects TRBV7-9 to TRBJ2-7, with 7 bases matching TRBD2. Germline CDR1 SEHNR, CDR2 FQNEAQ (reference sequence). This CDR3 contains 15 residues. J gave up 5 bases and V 1 base, and 8 bases lay outside the gene matches. CDR3 bases: TGTGCCAGCAGCTTAGGGGCGGCGGGAGTGGACGAGCAGTACTTC. Its protein product is CASSLGAAGVDEQYF.

V gene TRBV5-1 combines with J gene TRBJ2-3, with TRBD2 identical over 9 bases. The J segment lost 3 bases and the V segment lost 6 bases, leaving 11 bases of the junction unmatched. The germline V gene encodes CDR1 SGHRS and CDR2 YFSETQ. CDR3 length: 16 residues. The CDR3 bases are TGCGCCAGCACACTAAGGGCGGGAGGGCCGACAGATACGCAGTATTTT. It yields the protein CASTLRAGGPTDTQYF.

J is TRBJ1-1 and V is TRBV7-9; D remains ambiguous. Germline CDR1 reads SEHNR; CDR2 reads FQNEAQ (reference sequence). This CDR3 has 12 amino acids. V was trimmed by 5 bases and J by 8 bases, leaving 12 bases between them. CDR3 in amino acids: CASSPRTAEAFF. CDR3 nucleotides: TGTGCCAGCAGCCCAAGGACTGCCGAAGCTTTCTTT.